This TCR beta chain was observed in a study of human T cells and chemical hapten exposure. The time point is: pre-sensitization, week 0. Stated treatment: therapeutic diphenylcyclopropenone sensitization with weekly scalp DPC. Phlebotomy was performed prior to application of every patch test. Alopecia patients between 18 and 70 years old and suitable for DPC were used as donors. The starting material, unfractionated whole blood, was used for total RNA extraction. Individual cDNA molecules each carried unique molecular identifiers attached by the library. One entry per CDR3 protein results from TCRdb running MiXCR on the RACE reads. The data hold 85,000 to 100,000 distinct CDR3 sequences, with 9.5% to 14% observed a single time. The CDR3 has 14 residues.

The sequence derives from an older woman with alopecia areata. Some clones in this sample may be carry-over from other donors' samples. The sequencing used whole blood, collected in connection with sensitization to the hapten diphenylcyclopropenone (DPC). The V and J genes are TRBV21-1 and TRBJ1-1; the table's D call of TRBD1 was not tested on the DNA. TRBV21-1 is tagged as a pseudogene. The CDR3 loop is CASSTSRGTTEAFF. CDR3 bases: TGTGCCAGCAGCACCAGCCGGGGGACCACTGAAGCTTTCTTT.